This T cell receptor (beta chain) was sequenced in a study of blood T cells in healthy people across ages (dated by TCRdb to the mid-2010s). Turning to the overall study: Template switching captured roughly one uniquely barcoded TCR beta cDNA molecule per two T cells in model experiments. Using deep sequencing normalized with unique cDNA molecular identifiers, the study measured how TCR beta repertoire diversity changes with age. The donors were split into four age groups: young (average 16 years), middle-aged (roughly 42), aged (approximately 60) and long-lived (roughly 86). To avoid experimental bias, donors of different ages were distributed randomly across sequencing lanes. The study analyzed two additional independent replicas of 1 million unique cDNA reads from the same blood draw for two donors, one aged 18 to 30 and one aged 80 or older. Results the study describes overall, beyond this receptor: Because donor CMV infection status was unknown, age-related changes in expanded clonotypes were potentially confounded. Observed TCR beta diversity per million T cells fell roughly linearly with age, and a significant reduction was already apparent by age around 39. Because profiling used bulk unsorted PBMCs, naive and antigen-experienced compartments could not be compared conclusively. Total diversity estimates from one million sequenced T cells were considered lower bounds and underestimates. The percentage of naive T cells measured by flow cytometry correlated strongly with observed TCR beta diversity. Compared with the aged group, the long-lived group had more naive CD4+ T cells, fewer expanded clones and increased TCR diversity, suggesting age selection.

From the germline V gene, CDR1 is SGHTA and CDR2 is FQGNSA. Inclusive of the bounding cysteine and phenylalanine, the CDR3 is 14 residues long. The entry retains the CDR3 DNA only, 42 bases that are in frame from base 1. Libraries came from 5' RACE. The instrument given in TCRdb is Illumina HiSeq 2500. A second about 7 to 12 cycle PCR used a sample-barcoded 5' primer and a J-beta primer mix. Each TCR beta cDNA molecule received a unique molecular identifier from a template-switch 5' adaptor carrying 12 random nucleotides. Each sample yielded at least 3 million CDR3-containing paired-end reads. All of the RNA was converted into first-strand cDNA using the Mint cDNA synthesis kit, with a TRBC-specific oligonucleotide serving as the primer. Following uracil-DNA glycosylase treatment, all cDNA underwent a first 18-cycle PCR with the universal primers M1SS and BC2_uni_R. Per the original workflow: Each sample was normalized by randomly selecting 1 million high-quality reads, each carrying a distinct molecular identifier. Reads sharing molecular identifiers were discarded rather than binned into consensus sequences. MiTCR, with a Q25 quality threshold and the strictest error-elimination algorithm, was used for CDR3 identification, clonotype clustering and error correction. A nonparametric unseen species model using Euler transformation provided a lower-bound estimate of total TCR beta diversity. The public reads were reprocessed in TCRdb via fastp at Q25 and MiXCR, keeping in-frame beta chains. Merged by CDR3 protein, the rows form single entries marked with the most common genes and DNA. In this record, the V and J calls reflect TCRdb's handling and not the investigators' own analysis. Within this sample are 650,000 to 900,000 distinct CDR3 sequences, with 62% of them counted one time only. Around a quarter of the sample is taken by the ten largest.

Comment on this clonotype: This receptor's antigen is unknown. At one of its ends the junction is not consistent with the germline gene, which may arise from a read error.

The donors were 40 or so Caucasian individuals from Russia, aged 6 to 90 years, who were systemically healthy. Each donor gave approximately 9.3 milliliters of peripheral blood, collected into EDTA-treated Vacutainer tubes. Ficoll-Paque density-gradient centrifugation was used to isolate PBMCs, with at least 6.5 million per sample. Trizol reagent was used to extract total RNA from the PBMCs, yielding at least 6 micrograms per sample. For every donor, flow cytometry on a PBMC aliquot measured the percentage of naive CD45RAhigh/CD27high T cells. The chain was built from TRBV7-2 and TRBJ2-7; the D gene remains uncertain. This clonotype was sampled from a man aged 25 to 40 in good health. Sequencing was done on a sample of blood. CDR3 loop: CASGFGRQSYEQYF. The base sequence is TGTGCCAGCGGCTTCGGCCGGCAGTCCTACGAGCAGTACTTC.